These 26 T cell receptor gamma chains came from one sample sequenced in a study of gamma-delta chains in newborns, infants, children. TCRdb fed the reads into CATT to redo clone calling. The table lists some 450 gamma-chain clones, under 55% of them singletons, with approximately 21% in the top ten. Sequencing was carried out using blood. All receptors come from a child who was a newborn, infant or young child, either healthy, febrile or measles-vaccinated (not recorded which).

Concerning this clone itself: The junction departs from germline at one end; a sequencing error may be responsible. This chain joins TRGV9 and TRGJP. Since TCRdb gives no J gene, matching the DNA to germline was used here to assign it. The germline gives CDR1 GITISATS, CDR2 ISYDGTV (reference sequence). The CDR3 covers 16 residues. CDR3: CALRERQELGKKIKVF. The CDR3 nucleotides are TGTGCCTTGCGGGAGCGCCAAGAGTTGGGCAAAAAAATCAAGGTATTT.

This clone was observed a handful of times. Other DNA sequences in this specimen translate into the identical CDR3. For the CDR3, the DNA is TGTGCCACCTGGGATGGACCGCTCGATTATAAGAAACTCTTT. Protein: CATWDGPLDYKKLF. This sequence joins TRGV4 and TRGJ1 or TRGJ2. TCRdb gives no J gene; it was assigned here by matching the DNA to germline. The CDR3 spans 14 residues. Germline CDR1 reads EGSTGY; CDR2 reads YDSYTSSV. J lost 5 bases, V lost 1 base, and 8 bases had no gene match.

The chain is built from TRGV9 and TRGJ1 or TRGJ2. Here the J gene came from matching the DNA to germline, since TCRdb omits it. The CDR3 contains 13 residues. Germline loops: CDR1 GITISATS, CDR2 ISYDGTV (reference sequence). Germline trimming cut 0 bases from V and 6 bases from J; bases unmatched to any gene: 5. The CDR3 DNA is TGTGCCTTGTGGGAGGTGCCTGGTTATAAGAAACTCTTT. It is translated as CALWEVPGYKKLF.

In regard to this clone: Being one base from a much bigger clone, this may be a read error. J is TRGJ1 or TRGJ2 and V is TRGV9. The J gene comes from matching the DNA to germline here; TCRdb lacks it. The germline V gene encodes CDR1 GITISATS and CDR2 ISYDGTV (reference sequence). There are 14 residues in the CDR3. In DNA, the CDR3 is TGTGCCTTGTGGAAGATGGTCTTTTATTACAAGAAACTCTTT. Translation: CALWKMVFYYKKLF.

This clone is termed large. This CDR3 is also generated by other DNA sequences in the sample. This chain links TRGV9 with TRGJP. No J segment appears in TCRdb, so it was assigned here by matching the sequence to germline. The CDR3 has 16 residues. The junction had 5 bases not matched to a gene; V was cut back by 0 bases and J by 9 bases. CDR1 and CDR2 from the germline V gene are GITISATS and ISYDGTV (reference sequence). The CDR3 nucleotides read TGTGCCTTGTGGGAGGTGCGGGCGTTGGGCAAAAAAATCAAGGTATTT. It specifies CALWEVRALGKKIKVF.

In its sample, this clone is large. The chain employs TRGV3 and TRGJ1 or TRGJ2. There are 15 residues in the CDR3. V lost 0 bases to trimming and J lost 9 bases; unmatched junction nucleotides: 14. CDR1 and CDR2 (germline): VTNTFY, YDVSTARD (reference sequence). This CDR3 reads CATWDRPPKRFKKLF. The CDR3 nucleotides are TGTGCCACCTGGGACAGGCCCCCTAAGCGATTTAAGAAACTCTTT.

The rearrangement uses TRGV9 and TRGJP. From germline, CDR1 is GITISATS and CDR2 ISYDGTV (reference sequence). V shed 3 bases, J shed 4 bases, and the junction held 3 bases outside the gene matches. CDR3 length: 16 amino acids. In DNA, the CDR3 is TGTGCCTTGTGGGAGTTCCAAGAGTTGGGCAAAAAAATCAAGGTATTT. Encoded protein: CALWEFQELGKKIKVF.

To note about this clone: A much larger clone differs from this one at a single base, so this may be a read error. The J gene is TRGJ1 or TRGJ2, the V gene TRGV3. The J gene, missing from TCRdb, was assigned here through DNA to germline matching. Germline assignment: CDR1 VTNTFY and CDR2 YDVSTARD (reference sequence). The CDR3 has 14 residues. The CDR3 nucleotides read TGTGCCACATGGGACAGGCAGGCGGCGTATAAGAAACTCTTT. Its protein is CATWDRQAAYKKLF.

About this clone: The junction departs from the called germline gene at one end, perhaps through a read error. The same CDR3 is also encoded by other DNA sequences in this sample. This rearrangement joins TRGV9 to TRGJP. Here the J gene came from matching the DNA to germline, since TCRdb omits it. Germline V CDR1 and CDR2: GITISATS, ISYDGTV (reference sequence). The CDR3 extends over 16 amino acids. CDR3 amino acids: CALWEVKELGKKTKVF. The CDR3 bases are TGTGCCTTGTGGGAGGTAAAAGAGTTGGGCAAAAAAACCAAGGTATTT.

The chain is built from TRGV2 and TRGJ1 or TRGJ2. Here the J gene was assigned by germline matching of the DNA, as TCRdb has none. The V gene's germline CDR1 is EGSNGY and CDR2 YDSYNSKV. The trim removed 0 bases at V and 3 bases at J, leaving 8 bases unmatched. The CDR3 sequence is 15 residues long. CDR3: CATWDGPILYYKKLF. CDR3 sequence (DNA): TGTGCCACCTGGGACGGGCCCATCCTTTATTATAAGAAACTCTTT.

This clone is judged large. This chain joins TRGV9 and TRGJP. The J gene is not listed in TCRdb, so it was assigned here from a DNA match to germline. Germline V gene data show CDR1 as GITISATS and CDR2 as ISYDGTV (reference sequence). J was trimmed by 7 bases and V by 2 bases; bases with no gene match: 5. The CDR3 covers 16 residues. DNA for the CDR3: TGTGCCTTGTGGGAGGGAATCGAGTTGGGCAAAAAAATCAAGGTATTT. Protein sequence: CALWEGIELGKKIKVF.

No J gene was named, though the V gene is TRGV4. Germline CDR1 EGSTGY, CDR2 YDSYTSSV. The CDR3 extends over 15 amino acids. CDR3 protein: CATWDGHTNGWFNIF. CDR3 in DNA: TGTGCCACCTGGGATGGGCATACCAATGGTTGGTTCAATATATTT.

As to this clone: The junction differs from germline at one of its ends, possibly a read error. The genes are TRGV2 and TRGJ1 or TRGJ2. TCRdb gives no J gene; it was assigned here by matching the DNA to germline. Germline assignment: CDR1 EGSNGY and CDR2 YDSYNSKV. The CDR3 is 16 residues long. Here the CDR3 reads CATWYGREWNYYKKLF. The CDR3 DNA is TGTGCCACCTGGTACGGGCGTGAGTGGAATTATTATAAGAAACTCTTT.

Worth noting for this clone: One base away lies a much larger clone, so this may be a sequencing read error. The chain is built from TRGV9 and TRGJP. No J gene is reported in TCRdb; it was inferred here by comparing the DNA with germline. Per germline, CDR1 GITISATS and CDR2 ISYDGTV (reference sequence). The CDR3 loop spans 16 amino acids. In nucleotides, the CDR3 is TGTGCCTCGTGGGAGGTGAGAGAGTTGGGCAAAAAAATCAAGGTATTT. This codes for CASWEVRELGKKIKVF.

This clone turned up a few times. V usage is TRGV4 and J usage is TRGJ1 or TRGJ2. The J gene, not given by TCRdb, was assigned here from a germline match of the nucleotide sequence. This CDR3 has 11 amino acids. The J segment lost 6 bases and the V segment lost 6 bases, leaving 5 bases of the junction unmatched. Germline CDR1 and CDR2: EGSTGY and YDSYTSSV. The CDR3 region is CATWMGYKKLF. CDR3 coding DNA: TGTGCCACCTGGATGGGTTATAAGAAACTCTTT.

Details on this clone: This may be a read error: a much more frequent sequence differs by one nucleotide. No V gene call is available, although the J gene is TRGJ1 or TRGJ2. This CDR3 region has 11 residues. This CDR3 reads CATWQRSKKLF. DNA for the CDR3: TGTGCCACCTGGCAAAGGTCAAAGAAACTCTTC.

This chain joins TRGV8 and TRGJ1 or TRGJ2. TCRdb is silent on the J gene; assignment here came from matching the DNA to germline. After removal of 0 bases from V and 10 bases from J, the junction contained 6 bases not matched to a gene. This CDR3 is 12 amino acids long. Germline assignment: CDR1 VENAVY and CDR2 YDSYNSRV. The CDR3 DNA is TGTGCCACCTGGGATAGGCGTCGGAAGAAACTCTTT. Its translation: CATWDRRRKKLF.

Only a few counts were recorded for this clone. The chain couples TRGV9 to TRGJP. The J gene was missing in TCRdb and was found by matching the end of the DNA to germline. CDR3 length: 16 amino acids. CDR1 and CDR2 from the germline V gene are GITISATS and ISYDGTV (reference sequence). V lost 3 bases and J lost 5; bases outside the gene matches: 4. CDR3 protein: CALWELKELGKKIKVF. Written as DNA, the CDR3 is TGTGCCTTGTGGGAGTTAAAAGAGTTGGGCAAAAAAATCAAGGTATTT.

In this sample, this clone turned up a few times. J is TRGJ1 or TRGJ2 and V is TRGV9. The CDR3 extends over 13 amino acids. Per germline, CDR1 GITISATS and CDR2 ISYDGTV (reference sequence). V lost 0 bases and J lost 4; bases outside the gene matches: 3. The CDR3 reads CALWEVQYYKKLF. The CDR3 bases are TGTGCCTTGTGGGAGGTGCAATATTATAAGAAACTCTTT.

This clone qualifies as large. CDR3 sequence reads: CATWGRSSDWIKTF. The DNA for the CDR3 is TGTGCCACCTGGGGGAGGAGTAGTGATTGGATCAAGACGTTT. The gene calls are TRGV5 and TRGJP2. In the absence of a J gene in TCRdb, the DNA was matched to germline to assign it here. CDR1 and CDR2 (germline): VINAFY, YDVSNSKD. This CDR3 is 14 amino acids long. Losses at the gene ends were 5 bases for V and 2 bases for J; bases not matched to a gene: 5.

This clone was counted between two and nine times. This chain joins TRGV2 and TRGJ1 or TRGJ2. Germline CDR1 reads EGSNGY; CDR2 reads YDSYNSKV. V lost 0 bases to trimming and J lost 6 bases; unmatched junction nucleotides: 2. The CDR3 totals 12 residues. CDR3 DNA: TGTGCCACCTGGGACGGGCCTTATAAGAAACTCTTT. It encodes CATWDGPYKKLF.

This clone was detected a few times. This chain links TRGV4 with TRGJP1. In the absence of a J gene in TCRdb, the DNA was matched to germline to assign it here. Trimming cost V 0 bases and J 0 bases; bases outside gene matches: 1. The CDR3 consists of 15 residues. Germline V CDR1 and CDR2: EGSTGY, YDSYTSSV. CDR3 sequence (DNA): TGTGCCACCTGGGATGGGCATACCACTGGTTGGTTCAAGATATTT. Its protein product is CATWDGHTTGWFKIF.

The CDR3 DNA sequence: TGTGCCTTGTGGGATCCTAAAGAGTTGGGCAAAAAAATCAAGGTATTT. The encoded protein is CALWDPKELGKKIKVF. The rearrangement joins TRGV9 to TRGJP. TCRdb leaves out the J gene; it was filled in here by matching the DNA to germline. J lost 5 bases, V lost 4 bases, and 5 bases had no gene match. From germline, CDR1 is GITISATS and CDR2 ISYDGTV (reference sequence). CDR3 length equals 16 residues.

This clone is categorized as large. The CDR3 bases are TGTGCCTTGTGGGAGGTGCGGTCAGAGTTGGGCAAAAAAATCAAGGTATTT. This translates into CALWEVRSELGKKIKVF. V gene TRGV9 combines with J gene TRGJP. Assignment of the J gene here rests on matching the DNA to germline, because TCRdb gives none. Germline V gives CDR1 GITISATS, CDR2 ISYDGTV (reference sequence). There are 17 residues in the CDR3. J lost 6 bases, V lost 0 bases, and 5 bases had no gene match.

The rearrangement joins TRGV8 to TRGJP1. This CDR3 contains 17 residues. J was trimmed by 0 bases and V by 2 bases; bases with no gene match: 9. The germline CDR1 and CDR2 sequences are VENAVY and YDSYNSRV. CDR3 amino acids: CATWDIGPYTTGWFKIF. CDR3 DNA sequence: TGTGCCACCTGGGATATAGGCCCTTATACCACTGGTTGGTTCAAGATATTT.

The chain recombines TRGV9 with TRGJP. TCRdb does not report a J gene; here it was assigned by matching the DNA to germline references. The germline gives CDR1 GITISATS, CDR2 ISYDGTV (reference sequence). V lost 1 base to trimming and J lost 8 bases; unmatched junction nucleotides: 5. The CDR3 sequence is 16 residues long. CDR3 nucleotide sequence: TGTGCCTTGTGGGAGGTAGACAAGTTGGGCAAAAAAATCAAGGTATTT. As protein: CALWEVDKLGKKIKVF.